The clone carrying this TCR beta chain was picked up one time. Its antigen is unidentified. A much larger clone differs by one base, so this may be a read error. The data are from a study of breast tumors, draining lymph nodes, adjacent tissues. V lost 10 bases to trimming and J lost 5 bases; unmatched junction nucleotides: 11. The CDR3 loop spans 14 amino acids. Germline V gene data show CDR1 as ENHRY and CDR2 as SYGVKD. Samples came from axillary lymph nodes draining the breast cancer. One entry per CDR3 protein results from TCRdb running MiXCR on the multiplex PCR reads. In the table there are roughly 120,000 distinct CDR3 sequences, just under 20% of which are singletons. Study-wide results and limits: Findings are consistent with lymph node origin and intratumoral expansion of most tumor T cells. Data only fit, rather than demonstrated, lymph node origin of most tumor T cells.

Sequencing was carried out using axillary lymph node tissue. The V gene is TRBV10-3, the J gene TRBJ1-5; TRBD1 matches at 7 bases. The sequence derives from a female donor with breast cancer. Some clones in this sample may be carry-over from other donors' samples. CDR3 in amino acids: CATSLDRTYQPQHF. The CDR3 DNA reads TGTGCCACCAGCCTGGACAGGACCTATCAGCCCCAGCATTTT.